This is a list of T cell receptor beta chains from one sample in a study of blood T cell repertoires in COVID-19. TCRdb's copy holds only in-frame clones and misses some; the assay was immunoSEQ multiplex PCR. The data contain fewer than 400,000 clones, 90% of them singletons. Source material: PBMCs or T cells enriched from blood (not recorded which). All receptors derive from a woman aged 25 to 39 who had been exposed to COVID-19. Both conserved end residues are part of each CDR3. A D gene is named only where the DNA matches it firmly. Clone size is not always given. Where it is, it says once, few, many or a class for expanded clones.

v_gene,d_gene,j_gene,abundance,CDR3aa,CDR3nt
TRBV9,NA,TRBJ1-1,NA,CASSVDLKGEWAFF,TGTGCCAGCAGCGTAGATCTCAAAGGGGAATGGGCTTTCTTT
TRBV6-5,TRBD1,TRBJ2-3,NA,CASRRGTGSDTQYF,TGTGCCAGCAGGAGAGGGACAGGGAGTGATACGCAGTATTTT
TRBV18,NA,TRBJ1-5,NA,CASSPTQPGSQPQHF,TGTGCCAGCTCACCGACTCAACCGGGTAGTCAGCCCCAGCATTTT
TRBV7-2,TRBD2,TRBJ2-7,NA,CASGTSGHEQYF,TGTGCCAGCGGGACTAGCGGCCACGAGCAGTACTTC
TRBV4-3,TRBD1,TRBJ1-6,NA,CASSQEQGTGLSPLHF,TGCGCCAGCAGCCAAGAGCAAGGGACAGGGTTATCACCCCTCCACTTT
TRBV2,NA,TRBJ1-2,once,CASSENQRGYGYTF,TGTGCCAGCAGTGAAAACCAACGAGGATATGGCTACACCTTC
TRBV30,NA,TRBJ1-6,NA,CAWSFPGTGNDSPLHF,TGTGCCTGGAGCTTCCCCGGAACAGGGAATGATTCACCCCTCCACTTT
TRBV11-1,NA,TRBJ1-6,NA,CASSLAKRGSPLHF,TGTGCCAGCAGCTTAGCGAAAAGGGGCTCACCCCTCCACTTT
TRBV19,TRBD2,TRBJ2-7,NA,CASRRGSSYEQYF,TGTGCCAGTAGGCGGGGGTCCTCCTACGAGCAGTACTTC
TRBV6-5,TRBD1,TRBJ1-5,NA,CASRTGESNQPQHF,TGTGCCAGCAGGACAGGGGAAAGCAATCAGCCCCAGCATTTT
TRBV6-5,NA,TRBJ2-5,NA,CASSYSRNQGETQYF,TGTGCCAGCAGTTACTCTCGGAATCAGGGAGAGACCCAGTACTTC
TRBV21-1,NA,TRBJ2-7,NA,CASSKDGDRGYEQYF,TGTGCCAGCAGCAAAGACGGGGACAGGGGCTACGAGCAGTACTTC
TRBV24-1,NA,TRBJ2-2,NA,CATSGQENTGELFF,TGTGCCACCAGTGGCCAGGAGAACACCGGGGAGCTGTTTTTT
TRBV11-1,NA,TRBJ1-2,NA,CASSSRGGHNYGYTF,TGTGCCAGCAGCTCCCGGGGGGGCCATAACTATGGCTACACCTTC
TRBV3-1/TRBV3-2,NA,TRBJ1-3,NA,CASSQDTTSGGTSPLSVGNTIYF,TGTGCCAGCAGCCAAGATACGACCTCCGGGGGAACCTCACCCCTCTCTGTTGGAAACACCATATATTTT
TRBV3-1/TRBV3-2,NA,TRBJ1-5,NA,CASSRGQGPYQPQHF,TGTGCCAGCAGCCGTGGGCAGGGGCCCTATCAGCCCCAGCATTTT
TRBV28,NA,TRBJ1-2,NA,CASIGGTTLRGYTF,TGTGCCAGCATAGGCGGGACGACACTACGTGGCTACACCTTC
TRBV7-9,NA,TRBJ1-1,NA,CASSFQQEGTEAFF,TGTGCCAGCAGCTTCCAACAGGAAGGAACTGAAGCTTTCTTT
TRBV30,TRBD1,TRBJ1-2,many,CAWSVLRTGGIYGYTF,TGTGCCTGGAGTGTACTTCGGACAGGGGGCATCTATGGCTACACCTTC
TRBV5-1,TRBD1,TRBJ1-2,few,CASSSTGGVGYGYTF,TGCGCCAGCAGCTCCACAGGGGGAGTTGGCTATGGCTACACCTTC
TRBV6-5,NA,TRBJ1-2,NA,CASSYSRRLLYGYTF,TGTGCCAGCAGTTACTCGAGAAGATTGCTCTATGGCTACACCTTC
TRBV6-5,TRBD1,TRBJ1-1,NA,CASSYLGQGVPEAFF,TGTGCCAGCAGTTACCTAGGACAGGGGGTACCTGAAGCTTTCTTT
TRBV15,NA,TRBJ2-7,NA,CATSRVKDSFLRGQYF,TGTGCCACCAGCAGAGTCAAGGACAGTTTCCTACGAGGGCAGTACTTC
TRBV10-2,TRBD1,TRBJ1-1,NA,CASAGQGIAEAFF,TGCGCCAGCGCGGGACAGGGGATCGCTGAAGCTTTCTTT
TRBV25-1,TRBD1,TRBJ1-6,NA,CASSEFQGVNNSPLHF,TGTGCCAGCAGTGAATTTCAGGGGGTTAACAATTCACCCCTCCACTTT
TRBV28,TRBD1,TRBJ1-6,NA,CASSSPTGEVSPLHF,TGTGCCAGCAGCTCCCCGACAGGGGAAGTCTCACCCCTCCACTTT
TRBV6-5,NA,TRBJ2-7,once,CAGRAYEQYF,TGTGCCGGGCGCGCCTACGAGCAGTACTTC
TRBV29-1,NA,TRBJ2-1,NA,CSVVRVTYNEQFF,TGCAGCGTTGTCAGGGTGACTTACAATGAGCAGTTCTTC
TRBV7-6,NA,TRBJ1-6,once,CASSFRSLTGSAPLHF,TGTGCCAGCAGCTTCCGATCTCTGACAGGTTCGGCACCCCTCCACTTT
TRBV27,NA,TRBJ2-7,NA,CASSFGGPSPLYEQYF,TGTGCCAGCAGTTTCGGGGGGCCTTCGCCCCTCTACGAGCAGTACTTC
TRBV20-1,NA,TRBJ1-3,NA,CSASETNGNTIYF,TGCAGTGCTAGTGAGACTAACGGAAACACCATATATTTT
TRBV11-3,NA,TRBJ1-1,NA,CASSFTNLTGNTEAFF,TGTGCCAGCAGCTTTACCAACCTGACAGGGAACACTGAAGCTTTCTTT
TRBV28,TRBD2,TRBJ2-3,NA,CASSGEGLNTDTQYF,TGTGCCAGCAGTGGGGAGGGGCTAAACACAGATACGCAGTATTTT
TRBV3-1/TRBV3-2,NA,TRBJ2-5,NA,CASSRSPGYQETQYF,TGTGCCAGCAGCCGGAGTCCGGGTTACCAAGAGACCCAGTACTTC
TRBV6-5,NA,TRBJ1-6,few,CASRNSHNSPLHF,TGTGCCAGCAGGAACAGCCATAATTCACCCCTCCACTTT
TRBV18,TRBD1,TRBJ2-7,NA,CASSPGTGVLSYEQYF,TGTGCCAGCTCACCTGGGACAGGGGTTCTCTCCTACGAGCAGTACTTC
TRBV10-3,NA,TRBJ1-6,NA,CAIREPGASPLHF,TGTGCCATCAGGGAACCAGGGGCTTCACCCCTCCACTTT
TRBV5-1,NA,TRBJ2-7,NA,CASSPHREIQYF,TGCGCCAGCAGCCCCCACAGGGAAATCCAGTACTTC
TRBV4-2,NA,TRBJ2-7,NA,CASSLRGNDEQYF,TGTGCCAGCAGTCTCAGGGGAAACGACGAGCAGTACTTC
TRBV3-1/TRBV3-2,TRBD1,TRBJ1-2,NA,CASSRQMTGYGYTF,TGTGCCAGCAGCCGTCAAATGACAGGGTATGGCTACACCTTC
TRBV4-1,TRBD1,TRBJ2-7,NA,CASSHAGQGAYEQYF,TGCGCCAGCAGCCACGCGGGACAGGGTGCCTACGAGCAGTACTTC
TRBV4-1,TRBD1,TRBJ2-1,NA,CASSQFSGQGVKFF,TGCGCCAGCAGCCAATTCTCCGGACAGGGTGTCAAGTTCTTC
TRBV7-3,TRBD2,TRBJ2-1,NA,CASSLESAGGLNEQFF,TGTGCCAGCAGCCTAGAGTCAGCGGGGGGTCTGAATGAGCAGTTCTTC
TRBV29-1,TRBD1,TRBJ1-2,NA,CSGTGGAGNYGYTF,TGCAGCGGGACAGGGGGCGCCGGTAACTATGGCTACACCTTC